One sample yielded the 22 T cell receptor beta chains listed below, sequenced in a study of OX40 agonist ivuxolimab in advanced cancers. Sequencing was performed with immunoSEQ multiplex PCR; in TCRdb, only in-frame clones are kept and a portion is missing. The table has 60,000 to 75,000 clones, over 75% seen once. Sequences were derived from CD4+ or CD8+ T cells sorted from blood, sampled in a trial of the OX40 agonist ivuxolimab. All receptors derive from an adult with an advanced solid tumor such as melanoma, head and neck, liver or kidney cancer.

This clone was seen just once. The chain employs TRBV10-3 and TRBJ2-1; 14 nucleotides line up with TRBD2. V gave up 6 bases and J gave up 0 bases; unmatched junction bases: 10. Germline assignment: CDR1 ENHRY and CDR2 SYGVKD. The CDR3 has 19 residues. CDR3 sequence reads: CAISLRTSGGRYSYNEQFF. CDR3 in DNA: TGTGCCATCAGCCTTCGGACTAGCGGGGGGCGTTACTCCTACAATGAGCAGTTCTTC.

The chain links TRBV19 to TRBJ2-2; D ambiguous. Between the trimmed V and J ends, which lost 6 bases and 7 bases, there was a span of 9 bases. The CDR3 is 12 residues long. CDR1 and CDR2 (germline): LNHDA, SQIVND (reference sequence). The DNA of the CDR3 is TGTGCCAGTAGAACGGGTCGCGGGGAGCTGTTTTTT. Translating gives CASRTGRGELFF. The full variable domain, with the rest looked up from reference TRBV19 and TRBJ2-2, is DGGITQSPKYLFRKEGQNVTLSCEQNLNHDAMYWYRQDPGQGLRLIYYSQIVNDFQKGDIAEGYSVSREKKESFPLTVTSAQKNPTAFYLCASRTGRGELFFGEGSRLTVL.

By share of the sample, this clone is medium-sized (0.01 to 0.1%). The chain uses TRBV7-9 and TRBJ2-7, with 7 bases lining up with TRBD1. Germline V gives CDR1 SEHNR, CDR2 FQNEAQ (reference sequence). CDR3 length: 15 residues. After removal of 1 base from V and 4 bases from J, the junction contained 7 bases not matched to a gene. The CDR3 nucleotides are TGTGCCAGCAGCTTAGAAAGGGACAGACCTTACGAGCAGTACTTC. It specifies CASSLERDRPYEQYF.

V is TRBV11-3 and J is TRBJ2-7; TRBD1 agrees at 8 bases. The CDR3 length is 14 residues. Per the germline V gene, CDR1 is SGHNT and CDR2 is YENEEA. V gave up 4 bases and J gave up 3 bases; unmatched junction bases: 5. The CDR3 sequence is CASSSAGQGYEQYF. DNA of the CDR3: TGTGCCAGCAGCTCGGCAGGACAGGGCTACGAGCAGTACTTC.

The V and J genes are TRBV15 and TRBJ2-3; TRBD2 agrees at 8 bases. The CDR3 runs 16 residues. Germline loops: CDR1 LNHNV, CDR2 YYDKDF (reference sequence). V trimming: 1 base; J trimming: 6 bases; junction bases outside the gene matches: 9. This CDR3 reads CATSRVGAGGSDTQYF. CDR3 nucleotides: TGTGCCACCAGCAGAGTGGGGGCGGGAGGCTCGGATACGCAGTATTTT.

Sample share makes this clone medium-sized (0.01 to 0.1%). The rearrangement joins TRBV5-1 to TRBJ1-2; a weak D match, TRBD1 (6 bases). This CDR3 is 16 amino acids long. V lost 0 bases, J lost 2 bases, and 14 bases lay in between. Germline V gene data show CDR1 as SGHRS and CDR2 as YFSETQ. The CDR3, as DNA: TGCGCCAGCAGCTTGGGAGGGACACAATACAACTATGGCTACACCTTC. It is translated as CASSLGGTQYNYGYTF.

This chain uses TRBV9 with TRBJ2-5; D unresolved. The CDR3 is 12 residues long. The germline V gene has CDR1 SGDLS and CDR2 YYNGEE. V was shortened by 4 bases and J by 2 bases, with 6 bases between the two germline ends. The CDR3 loop is CASSKGQETQYF. CDR3 nucleotide sequence: TGTGCCAGCAGCAAGGGACAAGAGACCCAGTACTTC.

The rearrangement joins TRBV7-6 to TRBJ2-3; D is ambiguous. Trimming took 4 bases from V and 8 from J, leaving 16 bases between them. Germline V lookup: CDR1 SGHVS, CDR2 FNYEAQ. The CDR3 has 14 residues. The CDR3 sequence: CASSSRGGQSTQYF. CDR3 sequence (DNA): TGTGCCAGCAGCTCCCGTGGCGGTCAGAGTACGCAGTATTTT.

This chain joins TRBV2 and TRBJ2-7; 10 bases agree with TRBD1. The CDR3 is 15 residues long. Trimming at V came to 4 bases and at J to 6 bases, leaving 9 bases not matched to a gene. Germline CDR1 SNHLY, CDR2 FYNNEI. In nucleotides, the CDR3 is TGTGCCAGCAGTGGGATGCGACAGGGGGCGGGCGAGCAGTACTTC. This gives the protein CASSGMRQGAGEQYF.

This clone was observed a single time. Other DNA sequences in this specimen translate into the identical CDR3. This chain joins TRBV6-1 and TRBJ2-1, with 10 bases lining up with TRBD2. The CDR3 length is 15 residues. Germline V lookup: CDR1 MNHNS, CDR2 SASEGT. The ends lost 4 bases at V and 9 bases at J; junction bases unmatched: 9. The CDR3 DNA reads as TGTGCCAGCAGTGGTCTGTTAGCGGGAGGAAGTGAGCAGTTCTTC. The encoded protein is CASSGLLAGGSEQFF.

The CDR3 DNA reads as TGTGCCACCCTTTCGGGACAGGGAAAAGCTTTCTTT. Amino acid sequence: CATLSGQGKAFF. The chain combines TRBV6-4 with TRBJ1-1; 9 bases align to TRBD1. The CDR3 sequence is 12 residues long. The junction had 9 bases not matched to a gene; V was cut back by 10 bases and J by 9 bases. Germline values: CDR1 MRHNA, CDR2 SNTAGT.

The chain couples TRBV25-1 to TRBJ2-2; 10 nucleotides align to TRBD1. CDR1 and CDR2 (germline): MGHDK, SYGVNS. The CDR3 consists of 15 residues. Unmatched junction bases numbered 7, after V lost 7 bases and J lost 5 bases. In DNA, the CDR3 is TGTGCCAGCACAACCGGGACAGGGGAGACCGGGGAGCTGTTTTTT. This codes for CASTTGTGETGELFF. The variable domain in full, completed from reference TRBV25-1 and TRBJ2-2, reads EADIYQTPRYLVIGTGKKITLECSQTMGHDKMYWYQQDPGMELHLIHYSYGVNSTEKGDLSSESTVSRIRTEHFPLTLESARPSHTSQYLCASTTGTGETGELFFGEGSRLTVL.

A single count supports this clone. The chain links TRBV11-2 to TRBJ2-7; the match to TRBD2 covers 14 bases. The germline V gene encodes CDR1 SGHAT and CDR2 FQNNGV. This CDR3 is 15 amino acids long. Trimming took 4 bases from V and 4 from J; bases not matched to a gene: 3. CDR3 residues: CASSWGLAGAYEQYF. The CDR3 DNA is TGTGCCAGCAGCTGGGGACTAGCGGGAGCTTACGAGCAGTACTTC.

The chain recombines TRBV5-1 with TRBJ1-4; 7 positions match TRBD1. Per the germline V gene, CDR1 is SGHRS and CDR2 is YFSETQ. With 2 bases clipped from V and 7 bases from J, the junction kept 11 bases outside the gene matches. The length of the CDR3 is 16 residues. The CDR3 DNA reads TGCGCCAGCAGCTTAGGAGGGGGCAGGGTCGTTGAAAAACTGTTTTTT. Amino acids: CASSLGGGRVVEKLFF.

This clone was seen once. The chain uses TRBV7-3 and TRBJ2-3, with TRBD2 matching over 11 bases. Germline V lookup: CDR1 SGHTA, CDR2 FQGTGA. V shed 4 bases and J 2 bases; nucleotides not matched to a gene: 2. The CDR3 has 15 amino acids. Written as DNA, the CDR3 is TGTGCCAGCAGCTCGGGACTAGCGGTCACAGATACGCAGTATTTT. It codes for CASSSGLAVTDTQYF.

The CDR3 spells CAISERTRNTEAFF. The CDR3 region has the DNA TGTGCCATCAGTGAGAGGACAAGGAACACTGAAGCTTTCTTT. This chain uses TRBV10-3 with TRBJ1-1, with a possible D match to TRBD1 (5 bases). In germline, CDR1 is ENHRY, CDR2 SYGVKD. Trimming left V 2 bases short and J 1 base short, with 8 bases between. This CDR3 region has 14 residues.

This chain links TRBV28 with TRBJ1-2, with D unclear. Trimming pared 6 bases from V and 5 bases from J, leaving 19 bases between. This CDR3 comprises 15 residues. CDR1 is MDHEN, CDR2 SYDVKM, per germline. The CDR3 region is CASSALGFLLYGYTF. Written as DNA, the CDR3 is TGTGCCAGCAGCGCCCTAGGGTTTTTACTGTATGGCTACACCTTC.

This chain links TRBV28 with TRBJ1-2; TRBD1 aligns across 10 bases. The CDR3 covers 16 residues. Trimming cost V 5 bases and J 0 bases; bases outside gene matches: 6. Per germline, CDR1 MDHEN and CDR2 SYDVKM. CDR3 DNA: TGTGCCAGCAGTCGGACAGGGGGTCTCCCTAACTATGGCTACACCTTC. Translation: CASSRTGGLPNYGYTF.

The chain has TRBV30 and TRBJ2-3, with 8 bases that match TRBD1. The CDR3 runs to 13 residues. Germline CDR1 and CDR2: GTSNPN and SVGIG (reference sequence). The ends lost 4 bases at V and 3 bases at J; junction bases unmatched: 3. The CDR3 region is CAWNRGATDTQYF. The CDR3 region has the DNA TGTGCCTGGAACAGGGGGGCGACAGATACGCAGTATTTT.

The rearrangement joins TRBV2 to TRBJ1-5; D not certain. V lost 6 bases, J lost 0 bases, and 21 bases lay in between. In germline, CDR1 is SNHLY, CDR2 FYNNEI. This CDR3 comprises 18 residues. The CDR3 reads CASSDPFRAQASNQPQHF. The DNA for the CDR3 is TGTGCCAGCAGCGACCCTTTCCGGGCCCAGGCTAGCAATCAGCCCCAGCATTTT.

The V gene is TRBV13, the J gene TRBJ2-1; 9 positions match TRBD1. The germline gives CDR1 PRHDT, CDR2 FYEKMQ (reference sequence). The length of the CDR3 is 15 residues. V was clipped by 6 bases and J by 7 bases; unmatched bases: 10. CDR3 amino acids: CASRPTGTGWNEQFF. As DNA, the CDR3 is TGTGCCAGCAGACCAACCGGGACAGGGTGGAATGAGCAGTTCTTC.

This clone has just one count. CDR3 in amino acids: CASRISSVPGELFF. For the CDR3, the DNA is TGCGCCAGCAGGATCTCGTCGGTACCCGGGGAGCTGTTTTTT. The chain combines TRBV5-1 with TRBJ2-2; D is unresolved. Trimming shortened V by 5 bases and J by 6 bases, and 14 bases separated the two germline ends. This CDR3 has 14 amino acids. Germline CDR1 and CDR2: SGHRS and YFSETQ. Full variable domain (missing parts from reference TRBV5-1 and TRBJ2-2): KAGVTQTPRYLIKTRGQQVTLSCSPISGHRSVSWYQQTPGQGLQFLFEYFSETQRNKGNFPGRFSGRQFSNSRSEMNVSTLELGDSALYLCASRISSVPGELFFGEGSRLTVL.